This T cell receptor (beta chain) was captured in a study of CD8 T cells in ankylosing spondylitis. This clonotype was seen a handful of times. The antigen is not known. Making the TCR beta libraries involved quantitative 5'-RACE with molecular barcodes. One entry per CDR3 protein, called by TCRdb with MiXCR from the 5' RACE reads. The sample comprises 120,000 or so distinct CDR3 sequences, approximately 15% of which are singletons, and 2.5% to 3% rests with the top ten. Study-level points and caveats: Ankylosing spondylitis blood appeared to carry a characteristic TCR beta motif of roughly 8 highly homologous variants.

CDR1 is SGHRS and CDR2 is YFSETQ in the germline V gene. CDR3 size: 15 residues. V was pared by 0 bases and J by 7 bases, with 14 bases between. The sample taken for sequencing was blood, either unsorted or a sorted T cell fraction (not recorded which). The receptor's source is a female donor with ankylosing spondylitis or in good health (not recorded which). This chain joins TRBV5-1 and TRBJ1-5, with D hard to call. The CDR3: CASSLDSPITQPQHF. The CDR3 nucleotides are TGCGCCAGCAGCTTGGATAGTCCTATCACGCAGCCCCAGCATTTT.